The 5 T cell receptor beta chains reported below all come from one sample, sequenced in a study of beta chain features in type 1 diabetes. The whole isolated RNA underwent reverse transcription, so sequencing captured expressed TCRB transcripts. The assay was immunoSEQ multiplex PCR, and TCRdb's table has in-frame clones only and misses some. The table has 500,000 to 700,000 clones, around a sixth seen once. What was sequenced was naive CD4+ T cells from blood. These receptors all stem from a young man in good health.

This clone was counted only a few times. This chain links TRBV10-3 with TRBJ2-3; 7 bases match TRBD2. Germline-derived CDR1 and CDR2 are ENHRY and SYGVKD. Trimming took 4 bases from V and 4 from J; bases not matched to a gene: 11. This CDR3 contains 16 residues. DNA for the CDR3: TGTGCCATCAGTGCCTGGGGGGGGACGGGCGCAGATACGCAGTATTTT. It translates to CAISAWGGTGADTQYF.

This clone was seen more than once but under ten times. The V and J genes are TRBV10-3 and TRBJ1-4; no firm D call. The CDR3 is made up of 12 amino acids. Germline V lookup: CDR1 ENHRY, CDR2 SYGVKD. The V and J ends lost 2 bases and 7 bases respectively, with 5 bases between them. The CDR3 spells CAISETAEKLFF. In DNA, the CDR3 is TGTGCCATCAGTGAGACAGCTGAAAAACTGTTTTTT.

The chain couples TRBV29-1 to TRBJ1-4; no definite D call. The germline gives CDR1 SQVTM, CDR2 ANQGSEA. The V and J ends lost 6 bases and 0 bases respectively, with 8 bases between them. This CDR3 region has 13 residues. CDR3 sequence: CSVTIATNEKLFF. The CDR3 DNA reads as TGCAGCGTCACCATTGCAACTAATGAAAAACTGTTTTTT.

The J gene is TRBJ1-5, the V gene TRBV23-1; 8 nucleotides agree with TRBD1. TRBV23-1 is an open reading frame whose function is uncertain. The CDR3 is made up of 15 amino acids. Losses at the gene ends were 3 bases for V and 7 bases for J; bases not matched to a gene: 8. CDR3 loop: CASSQRQGARQPQHF. DNA of the CDR3: TGCGCCAGCAGTCAGCGCCAGGGGGCGAGGCAGCCCCAGCATTTT.

The chain joins TRBV7-2 to TRBJ1-2, with D uncertain. Between the trimmed V and J ends, which lost 2 bases and 3 bases, there was a span of 10 bases. This CDR3 is 14 amino acids long. Germline CDR1 and CDR2: SGHTA and FQGNSA. The chain's CDR3 is CASSLKGGDYGYTF. The CDR3 DNA reads as TGTGCCAGCAGCTTAAAGGGAGGCGACTATGGCTACACCTTC. The whole variable domain, filled in from reference TRBV7-2 and TRBJ1-2, reads GAGVSQSPSNKVTEKGKDVELRCDPISGHTALYWYRQSLGQGLEFLIYFQGNSAPDKSGLPSDRFSAERTGGSVSTLTIQRTQQEDSAVYLCASSLKGGDYGYTFGSGTRLTVV.